Below, one TCR beta chain is given with its context. The antigen is unknown. This sample is part of a study of cytomegalovirus exposure and HLA in healthy donors. Trimming took off 2 bases at V and 10 bases at J, with 37 bases between the two ends. Germline CDR1 SGHRS, CDR2 YFSETQ. There are 21 residues in the CDR3. Regarding the study as a whole: Earlier analysis yielded a pattern in which most TCR beta V segments were productive about 90% or about 30% of the time. Researchers catalogued 160 or so TCR beta chains as cytomegalovirus-associated.

The study ran its PCR with 60 Vbeta and 13 Jbeta primers. Generated by immunoSEQ multiplex PCR, the TCRdb table keeps only in-frame clones and is missing some. The record lists about 72,000 clones, of which the ten most abundant hold about 13%. V usage is TRBV5-1 and J usage is TRBJ2-1, with a weak D call TRBD1 (9 bases). The sequencing input was PBMCs. The sequence derives from a man aged 50-59 years in good health and CMV-seropositive. The CDR3 coding sequence is TGCGCCAGCAGCTTCGACCCCGGGACAGGGACGGCCAGCGGGAGAAGTAGCGAGCAGTTCTTC. Residues: CASSFDPGTGTASGRSSEQFF.